Listed below are T cell receptor beta chains from one sample, sequenced in a study of T cell responses to AZD1222 COVID-19 vaccine. Profiling relied on immunoSEQ multiplex PCR, and the TCRdb table lists in-frame clones only, not all of them. The repertoire holds around 120,000 clones, 70% to 85% seen once, with 25% to 35% in the top ten. The source was peripheral blood, collected 28 days after the second AZD1222 dose. These receptors were obtained from an adult who received the AZD1222 COVID-19 vaccine. Each CDR3 is given with its conserved first and last residue. Each record gives: D gene, V gene, clone size, J gene, CDR3 protein, CDR3 DNA. D genes are given only for firm matches. A row's size may be missing; if present it is once, few, many or a size class.

d_call: -; v_call: TRBV6-5; clone_size: -; j_call: TRBJ1-2; cdr3_aa: CASTGWGRDYGYTF; cdr3_nt: TGTGCCAGCACCGGTTGGGGCCGGGACTATGGCTACACCTTC
d_call: -; v_call: TRBV28; clone_size: -; j_call: TRBJ2-7; cdr3_aa: CASSNYEQYF; cdr3_nt: TGTGCCAGCAGCAACTACGAGCAGTACTTC
d_call: -; v_call: TRBV18; clone_size: -; j_call: TRBJ2-2; cdr3_aa: CASSRNREFTGELFF; cdr3_nt: TGTGCCAGCTCACGTAACAGGGAATTCACCGGGGAGCTGTTTTTT
d_call: -; v_call: TRBV11-2; clone_size: once; j_call: TRBJ1-6; cdr3_aa: CASSLSSPLHF; cdr3_nt: TGTGCCAGCAGCTTAAGTTCACCCCTCCACTTT
d_call: TRBD2; v_call: TRBV5-6; clone_size: -; j_call: TRBJ2-3; cdr3_aa: CASSLGLADTDTQYF; cdr3_nt: TGTGCCAGCAGCTTGGGACTAGCGGACACAGATACGCAGTATTTT
d_call: -; v_call: TRBV6-5; clone_size: once; j_call: TRBJ1-2; cdr3_aa: CASSPRVRVAGGYTF; cdr3_nt: TGTGCCAGCAGCCCGAGGGTCCGGGTCGCAGGCGGCTACACCTTC
d_call: TRBD1; v_call: TRBV10-3; clone_size: -; j_call: TRBJ2-5; cdr3_aa: CAISPGPRGKETQYF; cdr3_nt: TGTGCCATCAGTCCGGGACCCAGGGGGAAAGAGACCCAGTACTTC
d_call: -; v_call: TRBV12-3/TRBV12-4; clone_size: -; j_call: TRBJ1-2; cdr3_aa: CASSFLSGGYTF; cdr3_nt: TGTGCCAGCAGTTTTCTATCCGGAGGCTACACCTTC
d_call: -; v_call: TRBV19; clone_size: -; j_call: TRBJ1-2; cdr3_aa: CASSWTSLNNGYTF; cdr3_nt: TGTGCCAGTAGTTGGACATCCCTGAACAATGGCTACACCTTC
d_call: -; v_call: TRBV27; clone_size: -; j_call: TRBJ1-6; cdr3_aa: CASSSSLWISPLHF; cdr3_nt: TGTGCCAGCAGTTCTTCACTATGGATCTCGCCCCTCCACTTT
d_call: -; v_call: TRBV27; clone_size: few; j_call: TRBJ1-3; cdr3_aa: CASSFGGRGNTIYF; cdr3_nt: TGTGCCAGCAGTTTTGGGGGGCGCGGAAACACCATATATTTT
d_call: -; v_call: TRBV2; clone_size: -; j_call: TRBJ1-5; cdr3_aa: CASSEGYQPQHF; cdr3_nt: TGTGCCAGCAGTGAAGGGTATCAGCCCCAGCATTTT
d_call: -; v_call: TRBV6-2/TRBV6-3; clone_size: -; j_call: TRBJ2-3; cdr3_aa: CASSYWRDPDTQYF; cdr3_nt: TGTGCCAGCAGTTATTGGAGGGATCCAGATACGCAGTATTTT
d_call: -; v_call: TRBV29-1; clone_size: -; j_call: TRBJ2-1; cdr3_aa: CSVEGVDRPNSYNEQFF; cdr3_nt: TGCAGCGTTGAAGGCGTTGATCGTCCTAACTCCTACAATGAGCAGTTCTTC
d_call: -; v_call: TRBV3-1/TRBV3-2; clone_size: -; j_call: TRBJ2-6; cdr3_aa: CASSPISRGISGANVLTF; cdr3_nt: TGTGCCAGCAGCCCCATAAGCAGGGGAATCTCTGGGGCCAACGTCCTGACTTTC
d_call: TRBD1; v_call: TRBV2; clone_size: -; j_call: TRBJ1-2; cdr3_aa: CASTQRQGGLSGYTF; cdr3_nt: TGTGCCAGCACCCAGAGACAGGGAGGGTTGTCTGGCTACACCTTC
d_call: -; v_call: TRBV3-1/TRBV3-2; clone_size: once; j_call: TRBJ2-7; cdr3_aa: CASSQSPYEQYF; cdr3_nt: TGTGCCAGCAGCCAATCCCCCTACGAGCAGTACTTC
d_call: -; v_call: TRBV5-3; clone_size: -; j_call: TRBJ1-4; cdr3_aa: CARITRREKLFF; cdr3_nt: TGTGCCAGAATCACACGCCGGGAAAAACTGTTTTTT
d_call: -; v_call: TRBV7-2; clone_size: -; j_call: TRBJ1-5; cdr3_aa: CASSLGPGKPQHF; cdr3_nt: TGTGCCAGCAGCTTAGGTCCAGGGAAGCCCCAGCATTTT
d_call: -; v_call: TRBV5-8; clone_size: once; j_call: TRBJ2-5; cdr3_aa: CASSLVGLWGRETQYF; cdr3_nt: TGTGCCAGCAGCTTGGTTGGTCTCTGGGGGAGGGAGACCCAGTACTTC
d_call: -; v_call: TRBV28; clone_size: -; j_call: TRBJ1-5; cdr3_aa: CASSYGGNQPQHF; cdr3_nt: TGTGCCAGCAGTTACGGGGGGAATCAGCCCCAGCATTTT
d_call: TRBD1; v_call: TRBV10-3; clone_size: -; j_call: TRBJ2-7; cdr3_aa: CAISRDRDYEQYF; cdr3_nt: TGTGCCATCAGTCGGGACAGGGACTACGAGCAGTACTTC
d_call: -; v_call: TRBV4-1; clone_size: -; j_call: TRBJ1-2; cdr3_aa: CASSQDPVYGYTF; cdr3_nt: TGCGCCAGCAGCCAAGATCCAGTATATGGCTACACCTTC